The 31 T cell receptor beta chains reported below all come from one sample, sequenced in a study of T cells after yellow fever vaccination (dated by TCRdb to the late 2010s). The sample's treatment or condition, from its label and the paper: live attenuated yellow fever vaccine strain. The library was produced with 5' RACE. Data came from an Illumina HiSeq 2500. In TCRdb, the public reads were trimmed at Q25 with fastp and aligned with MiXCR, with productive beta chains retained. Duplicate CDR3 protein sequences are folded into a single record with the most common DNA and genes. Present in this sample are a few hundred thousand distinct CDR3 sequences, about 9.9% of which were seen just once. The ten largest clones capture around 20% of the sample. Specimen: PBMCs, collected on the day of the first yellow fever vaccination. These receptors were obtained from a man between 18 and 29 years old who received the YFV17D yellow fever vaccine.

The genes are TRBV4-3 and TRBJ2-5; either TRBD1 or TRBD2 may supply D (6 bases each). Trimming shortened V by 0 bases and J by 5 bases, and 13 bases separated the two germline ends. CDR1 is LGHNA, CDR2 YSLEER, per germline. The CDR3 runs 15 residues. CDR3 region: CASSQDDGGGETQYF. CDR3 bases: TGCGCCAGCAGCCAAGATGACGGGGGCGGTGAGACCCAGTACTTC.

In its sample, this clonotype was seen a few times. V and J are TRBV18 and TRBJ2-3, with unresolved D. The CDR3 runs to 16 residues. V was cut by 1 base and J by 2 bases, with 13 bases left in between. Germline-derived CDR1 and CDR2 are KGHSH and LQKENI. In nucleotides, the CDR3 is TGTGCCAGCTCACCACTCTCGGAGAAATACACAGATACGCAGTATTTT. This sequence encodes CASSPLSEKYTDTQYF.

Only a few counts were recorded for this clonotype. V usage is TRBV7-8 and J usage is TRBJ1-4, with D unclear. V lost 1 base, J lost 8 bases, and 14 bases lay in between. CDR1 SGHVS and CDR2 FQNEAQ come from the germline V gene. This CDR3 is 15 amino acids long. The CDR3 spells CASSLGGFSGEKLFF. In DNA form, the CDR3 reads TGTGCCAGCAGCTTAGGAGGCTTCTCGGGCGAAAAACTGTTTTTT.

This clonotype has a handful of counts. The gene calls are TRBV10-3 and TRBJ2-7, with 11 bases lining up with TRBD2. The CDR3 extends over 18 amino acids. With V trimmed by 3 bases and J by 0 bases, 10 bases remained unmatched. Germline V gene data show CDR1 as ENHRY and CDR2 as SYGVKD. The CDR3 DNA reads TGTGCCATCAGTGATCTAGCGGGGGGCCGAACCAACTCCTACGAGCAGTACTTC. Translated, it gives CAISDLAGGRTNSYEQYF.

This chain uses TRBV20-1 with TRBJ2-1; D is unclear. Trimming took off 5 bases at V and 3 bases at J, with 2 bases between the two ends. Germline V gives CDR1 DFQATT, CDR2 SNEGSKA (reference sequence). This CDR3 has 10 amino acids. CDR3 sequence: CSARYNEQFF. CDR3 DNA sequence: TGCAGTGCTCGCTACAATGAGCAGTTCTTC.

The table lists this clonotype with many counts. The chain employs TRBV7-2 and TRBJ2-5; 7 nucleotides line up with TRBD2. The CDR3 has 15 amino acids. Germline V gives CDR1 SGHTA, CDR2 FQGNSA. V was pared by 5 bases and J by 7 bases, with 13 bases of the junction left unmatched. As DNA, the CDR3 is TGTGCCAGCAGCCCAATCCGAGGGAGGGTAGGGACCCAGTACTTC. Its protein is CASSPIRGRVGTQYF.

The J gene is TRBJ2-7, the V gene TRBV6-2 or TRBV6-3, with D hard to call. Germline V gene lookup returns CDR1 MNHEY and CDR2 SVGEGT. This CDR3 region has 12 residues. The ends were cut back, 9 bases at V and 5 bases at J, with 14 bases in the middle. The CDR3 here is CASSDWVNEQYF. The CDR3 region has the DNA TGTGCCAGTTCAGACTGGGTTAACGAGCAGTACTTC.

The rearrangement joins TRBV20-1 to TRBJ1-4, with D hard to call. Germline loops: CDR1 DFQATT, CDR2 SNEGSKA (reference sequence). CDR3 length: 14 amino acids. V gave up 3 bases and J gave up 0 bases, with 8 bases separating them. As DNA, the CDR3 is TGCAGTGCTAGTATGTTTGCAACTAATGAAAAACTGTTTTTT. Its protein is CSASMFATNEKLFF.

This clonotype has a handful of counts. J is TRBJ2-3 and V is TRBV19; tentatively, D is TRBD2 (6 bases). Germline-derived CDR1 and CDR2 are LNHDA and SQIVND (reference sequence). Trimming shortened V by 7 bases and J by 2 bases, and 22 bases separated the two germline ends. The CDR3 runs 17 residues. The CDR3 DNA reads TGTGCCAGTACATCCCAAGCGGGCCGGGCGATCACAGATACGCAGTATTTT. It is translated as CASTSQAGRAITDTQYF.

The chain combines TRBV24-1 with TRBJ2-1; no definite D call. The CDR3 has 13 residues. Trimming shortened V by 1 base and J by 5 bases, and 5 bases separated the two germline ends. Per the germline V gene, CDR1 is KGHDR and CDR2 is SFDVKD. This CDR3 reads CATSDFAHNEQFF. The CDR3 DNA follows: TGTGCCACCAGTGATTTCGCCCACAATGAGCAGTTCTTC.

In this sample, this clonotype turned up a few times. The chain links TRBV7-2 to TRBJ1-5; 8 bases line up with TRBD1. The CDR3 loop spans 17 amino acids. The ends lost 5 bases at V and 4 bases at J; junction bases unmatched: 13. CDR1 and CDR2 from the germline V gene are SGHTA and FQGNSA. The DNA of the CDR3 is TGTGCCAGCAGCCTGCACTTCGGGACAGGAGTGAATCAGCCCCAGCATTTT. Translation: CASSLHFGTGVNQPQHF.

This clonotype was seen a few times. This chain links TRBV7-2 with TRBJ1-1; D call uncertain. The CDR3 has 14 amino acids. Germline V gene sequence: CDR1 SGHTA, CDR2 FQGNSA. Between the trimmed V and J ends, which lost 3 bases and 2 bases, there was a span of 10 bases. The CDR3, as DNA: TGTGCCAGCAGCTTTTGGCGTGCAAACACTGAAGCTTTCTTT. It specifies CASSFWRANTEAFF.

The chain employs TRBV3-1 and TRBJ2-1; the match to TRBD2 covers 7 bases. The CDR3 runs to 13 residues. J gave up 7 bases and V 4 bases, and 4 bases lay outside the gene matches. The V gene's germline CDR1 is LGHDT and CDR2 YNNKEL (reference sequence). CDR3 residues: CASSLWTSNEQFF. In DNA, the CDR3 is TGTGCCAGCAGCCTATGGACTAGTAATGAGCAGTTCTTC.

The V gene is TRBV11-2, the J gene TRBJ1-4; D is undetermined. The germline V gene encodes CDR1 SGHAT and CDR2 FQNNGV. Trimming took off 0 bases at V and 8 bases at J, with 7 bases between the two ends. This CDR3 is built from 13 residues. CDR3 coding DNA: TGTGCCAGCAGCTTAGATCGCAGGGAAAAACTGTTTTTT. Protein product: CASSLDRREKLFF.

In its sample, this clonotype was seen a few times. V and J are TRBV19 and TRBJ2-3, with 8 positions matching TRBD2. CDR1 is LNHDA, CDR2 SQIVND, per germline (reference sequence). The CDR3 is 14 residues long. V dropped 4 bases and J dropped 1; count of bases not matched to a gene: 1. CDR3 sequence: CASSSGGRTDTQYF. The CDR3 DNA reads TGTGCCAGTAGTAGCGGGGGGCGCACAGATACGCAGTATTTT.

This clonotype was found a few times. The rearrangement links TRBV6-5 to TRBJ1-2; D is perhaps TRBD1 (6 bases). CDR3 length equals 14 residues. V was trimmed by 2 bases and J by 8 bases, leaving 15 bases between them. Germline CDR1 reads MNHEY; CDR2 reads SVGAGI. The CDR3 bases are TGTGCCAGCAGTTACAACAGGGTATCGTCGGGCTACACCTTC. This translates into CASSYNRVSSGYTF.

This clonotype was seen a few times. The chain carries TRBV6-1 and TRBJ2-3; a possible D gene is TRBD1 (5 bases). This CDR3 has 14 residues. Trimming removed 5 bases from V and 5 bases from J, with 14 bases in between. Germline V gene sequence: CDR1 MNHNS, CDR2 SASEGT. DNA of the CDR3: TGTGCCAGCAGTCTCCAGGGTCTGATAGATACGCAGTATTTT. This gives the protein CASSLQGLIDTQYF.

The rearrangement uses TRBV20-1 and TRBJ2-3, with D perhaps TRBD1 or TRBD2 (5 bases each). Trimming stripped 7 bases from V and 0 bases from J, with 8 bases between. Germline loops: CDR1 DFQATT, CDR2 SNEGSKA (reference sequence). The CDR3 consists of 12 residues. In nucleotides, the CDR3 is TGCAGTGGACGGGGCAGCACAGATACGCAGTATTTT. It yields the protein CSGRGSTDTQYF.

The sample holds a few counts of this clonotype. This rearrangement joins TRBV7-9 to TRBJ1-2; D unclear. V lost 3 bases, J lost 4 bases, and 15 bases lay in between. The CDR3 contains 15 residues. In germline, CDR1 is SEHNR, CDR2 FQNEAQ (reference sequence). CDR3 in amino acids: CASSFRSDKPYGYTF. The CDR3 DNA is TGTGCCAGCAGCTTCCGGTCAGATAAGCCCTATGGCTACACCTTC.

In DNA form, the CDR3 reads TGTGCCAGCGACGGACAGGGCCTCCACAATGAGCAGTTCTTC. Its translation: CASDGQGLHNEQFF. This chain links TRBV6-2 or TRBV6-3 with TRBJ2-1; 8 bases match TRBD1. The CDR3 loop spans 14 amino acids. Germline V gene data show CDR1 as MNHEY and CDR2 as SVGEGT. V lost 8 bases, J lost 5 bases, and 8 bases stayed unmatched.

There are a few counts of this clonotype. The CDR3: CASSPEPWQAETEAFF. In DNA, the CDR3 is TGTGCCAGCAGTCCCGAGCCTTGGCAGGCTGAAACTGAAGCTTTCTTT. This chain joins TRBV12-3 or TRBV12-4 and TRBJ1-1; D is uncertain. The V end was cut by 5 bases, the J end by 5 bases, with 21 bases between. The CDR3 loop spans 16 amino acids.

This clonotype occurred many times. The J gene is TRBJ2-3, the V gene TRBV13, with D uncertain. The CDR3 sequence is 11 residues long. CDR1 and CDR2 from the germline V gene are PRHDT and FYEKMQ (reference sequence). The V end lost 5 bases, the J end lost 7 bases, and 7 bases lay between the germline ends. This chain's CDR3 is CASSLENTQYF. The DNA of the CDR3 is TGTGCCAGCAGCCTCGAGAATACGCAGTATTTT.

This clonotype was observed at least ten times. The V gene is TRBV28, the J gene TRBJ1-2; 8 bases are a match to TRBD1. The CDR3 is 14 residues long. V lost 8 bases and J lost 5; bases outside the gene matches: 10. CDR1 is MDHEN, CDR2 SYDVKM, per germline. The DNA of the CDR3 is TGTGCCAGCCTAACAGGGGGGCACGGGTATGGCTACACCTTC. It yields the protein CASLTGGHGYGYTF.

This chain joins TRBV12-3 or TRBV12-4 and TRBJ2-7; D is ambiguous. This CDR3 has 12 amino acids. V was pared by 4 bases and J by 5 bases, with 9 bases between. The chain's CDR3 is CASSWVSDEQYF. CDR3 sequence (DNA): TGTGCCAGCAGTTGGGTTTCAGACGAGCAGTACTTC.

This chain uses TRBV9 with TRBJ2-7; D is uncertain. The germline V gene encodes CDR1 SGDLS and CDR2 YYNGEE. V was shortened by 4 bases and J by 0 bases, with 5 bases between the two germline ends. The CDR3 totals 12 residues. Written as DNA, the CDR3 is TGTGCCAGCAGCCATAACTCCTACGAGCAGTACTTC. Translated: CASSHNSYEQYF.

In this sample, this clonotype turned up a few times. This chain connects TRBV7-2 to TRBJ1-2, with D hard to call. The germline gives CDR1 SGHTA, CDR2 FQGNSA. V was pared by 2 bases and J by 9 bases, with 13 bases between. This CDR3 is built from 13 residues. The CDR3 reads CASSLNLQRSYTF. The CDR3, as DNA: TGTGCCAGCAGCTTAAACCTACAGAGGAGCTACACCTTC.

This sequence joins TRBV5-1 and TRBJ1-2; D may be TRBD1 (6 bases). Trimming removed 1 base from V and 6 bases from J, with 13 bases in between. CDR1 SGHRS and CDR2 YFSETQ come from the germline V gene. The CDR3 consists of 14 residues. CDR3 sequence (DNA): TGCGCCAGCAGCTTGAATCCGGGGGCCGATGGCTACACCTTC. Residues: CASSLNPGADGYTF.

The table lists this clonotype with a few counts. The chain has TRBV6-1 and TRBJ2-3; weak D call: TRBD2 (5 bases). Trimming took off 6 bases at V and 0 bases at J, with 13 bases between the two ends. The CDR3 spans 15 residues. Germline V gene sequence: CDR1 MNHNS, CDR2 SASEGT. The chain's CDR3 is CASSPGGFSTDTQYF. For the CDR3, the DNA is TGTGCCAGCAGCCCTGGCGGGTTTAGCACAGATACGCAGTATTTT.

The rearrangement joins TRBV7-2 to TRBJ1-3; TRBD1 matches at 10 bases. This CDR3 spans 15 amino acids. Germline CDR1 is SGHTA and CDR2 is FQGNSA. V lost 4 bases, J lost 8 bases, and 8 bases stayed unmatched. In DNA, the CDR3 is TGTGCCAGCAGCTCGACAGGGGGCGCGCGGGACACCATATATTTT. It is translated as CASSSTGGARDTIYF.

V usage is TRBV7-6 and J usage is TRBJ2-3, with D perhaps matching TRBD2 (5 bases). The CDR3 loop spans 14 amino acids. Trimming left V 1 base short and J 5 bases short, with 10 bases between. CDR1 is SGHVS and CDR2 is FNYEAQ in the germline V gene. In DNA form, the CDR3 reads TGTGCCAGCAGCTTAGTGCTACGGGGAGATACGCAGTATTTT. It yields the protein CASSLVLRGDTQYF.

The chain recombines TRBV4-3 with TRBJ2-2, with a tentative D call TRBD2 (5 bases). The CDR3 is made up of 13 amino acids. Germline V CDR1 and CDR2: LGHNA, YSLEER. V was cut by 1 base and J by 10 bases, with 10 bases left in between. This CDR3 reads CASSQVGMEELFF. CDR3 nucleotide sequence: TGCGCCAGCAGCCAAGTCGGGATGGAGGAGCTGTTTTTT.